The following is a TCR beta chain sequence with its context. As yet, its antigen is unknown. V lost 4 bases and J lost 6, with 11 bases in between. The length of the CDR3 is 14 residues. Germline-derived CDR1 and CDR2 are KGHDR and SFDVKD. Selection for sequencing was limited to patients who had shown CD8+CD57+ cell expansion by flow cytometry. This entry is derived from a study of CD8+CD57+ T cells in acquired aplastic anemia. General study results and limits: Simpson's diversity of CD8+ cells was not significantly different in patients compared with controls.

Genomic DNA, serving as template, underwent TCR beta VDJ and CDR3 profiling. TCRdb ran MiXCR on the reads and lists one entry per CDR3 protein. The top ten clones hold approximately 60% of a sample with some 92,000 distinct CDR3 sequences, 55% to 70% of them seen once. The rearrangement links TRBV24-1 to TRBJ2-2, with D perhaps TRBD1 (6 bases). The sample consisted of sorted CD4+, CD8+, or CD8+CD57+ T cells (not recorded which) from PBMCs. The sequence was obtained from a human donor with aplastic anemia. This chain's CDR3 is CATSDHKGAGELFF. In nucleotides, the CDR3 is TGTGCCACCAGTGACCATAAGGGGGCCGGGGAGCTGTTTTTT.